This TCR beta chain comes out of a study of CD8 T cells in ankylosing spondylitis. Germline CDR1 reads SGHRS; CDR2 reads YFSETQ. Trimming cost V 0 bases and J 6 bases, with 15 bases left between them. The CDR3 has 16 amino acids. Study results and caveats: Made up of eight highly homologous variants, a TCR beta motif appeared characteristic of ankylosing spondylitis blood.

This clonotype was detected a few times. Its antigen is currently unknown. A single record per CDR3 protein comes from TCRdb applying MiXCR to the 5' RACE reads. Of hundreds of thousands of distinct CDR3 sequences in the sample, approximately 12% are singletons; the top ten hold 0.45% to 0.6%. The genes are TRBV5-1 and TRBJ2-2, with no clear D. The specimen sequenced was blood, either unsorted or a sorted T cell fraction (not recorded which). This clonotype originated in a male donor with ankylosing spondylitis. The CDR3 sequence is CASSLVVTGWAGELFF. As DNA, the CDR3 is TGCGCCAGCAGCTTGGTCGTGACTGGTTGGGCCGGGGAGCTGTTTTTT.